This T cell receptor (beta chain) derives from a study of blood T cell repertoires in COVID-19. About the research overall: Sites in the United States, Italy and Spain provided acute and convalescent COVID-19 samples.

Original handling: Reference gene primer amplification gave estimated nucleated cell counts. TCRdb's table, derived via immunoSEQ multiplex PCR, lists solely in-frame clones and lacks some. The V and J calls and clone size are taken from that table; D and trimming were inferred from the DNA. The sample yields over 150,000 clones, 70% to 85% seen once. Sequencing used peripheral blood. This clonotype was sampled from a woman between 55 and 75 years old with acute or convalescent COVID-19.

The CDR3 DNA reads TGCGCCAGCAGCTTGTCCGCCGGGACAGGGGGGACAGATACGCAGTATTTT. It codes for CASSLSAGTGGTDTQYF. The chain is built from TRBV5-1 and TRBJ2-3; 11 positions agree with TRBD1. The CDR3 totals 17 residues. Germline V lookup: CDR1 SGHRS, CDR2 YFSETQ. V was pared by 1 base and J by 3 bases, with 7 bases of the junction left unmatched.